This TCR beta chain was sequenced during a study of CD8+ T cells in alopecia areata. Overall study: It was 6 to 18 months of tofacitinib, and then there were 6 months off drug. Study findings and constraints: The study found tofacitinib significantly decreased scalp clonality and expanded CD8+ clones among the top 100. Lesional tissue from the scalp (especially in alopecia totalis/universalis) showed higher clonality than normal scalp.

Remarks on this clone: Its antigen remains unidentified.

CDR1 and CDR2 (germline): SGHVS, FQNEAQ. V lost 5 bases to trimming and J lost 1 base, with 11 bases between them. There are 14 residues in the CDR3. Extracted RNA was reverse transcribed, and the resulting cDNA served as sequencing template. The repertoire was sequenced with immunoSEQ multiplex PCR; TCRdb's copy has only in-frame clones and lacks some. In the table there are more than 90,000 clones, about 60% of which are singletons. The treatment was: oral pan-JAK inhibitor, 5-10 mg twice daily. This TCR derives from a human donor with alopecia areata. The chain carries TRBV7-8 and TRBJ1-1; D gene ambiguous. Material: CD8+ T cells sorted from blood, obtained between weeks 55 and 65, from a patient treated with tofacitinib. The CDR3: CASSPKDGNTEAFF. The CDR3 DNA is TGTGCCAGCAGCCCCAAGGACGGGAACACTGAAGCTTTCTTT.